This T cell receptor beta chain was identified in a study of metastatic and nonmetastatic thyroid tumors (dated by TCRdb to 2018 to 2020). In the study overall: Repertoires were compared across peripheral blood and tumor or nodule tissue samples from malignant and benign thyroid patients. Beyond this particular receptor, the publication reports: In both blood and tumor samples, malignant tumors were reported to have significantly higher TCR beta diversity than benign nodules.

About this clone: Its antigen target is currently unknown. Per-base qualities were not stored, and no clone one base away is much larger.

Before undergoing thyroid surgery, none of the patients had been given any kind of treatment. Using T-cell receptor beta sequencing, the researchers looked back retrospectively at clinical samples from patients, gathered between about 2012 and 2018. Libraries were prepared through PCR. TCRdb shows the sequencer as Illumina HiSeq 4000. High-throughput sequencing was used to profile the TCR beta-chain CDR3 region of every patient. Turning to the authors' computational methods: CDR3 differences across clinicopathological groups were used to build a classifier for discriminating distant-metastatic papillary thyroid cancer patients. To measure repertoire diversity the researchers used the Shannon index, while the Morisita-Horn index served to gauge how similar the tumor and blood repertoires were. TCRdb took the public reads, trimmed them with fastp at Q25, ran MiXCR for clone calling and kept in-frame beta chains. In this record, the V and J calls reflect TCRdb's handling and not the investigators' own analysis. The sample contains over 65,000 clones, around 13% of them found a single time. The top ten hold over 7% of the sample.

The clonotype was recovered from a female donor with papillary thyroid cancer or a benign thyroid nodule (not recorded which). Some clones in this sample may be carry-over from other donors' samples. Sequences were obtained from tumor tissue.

The nucleotide sequence is TGCGCCAGCAGCTTGGAACCGGGAACTGAAGCTTTCTTT. Its amino acids are CASSLEPGTEAFF. Recombination joined TRBV5-1 with TRBJ1-1, with the identity of the D gene unclear. Trimming costs V 0 bases and J 5 bases, and their ends lie 8 bases apart. The CDR3 contains 13 residues, cysteine and phenylalanine counted. Only the CDR3 part of the read is kept: 39 bases, read in frame from the first base. Taken from the germline V gene, the CDR1 and CDR2 loops are SGHRS and YFSETQ.